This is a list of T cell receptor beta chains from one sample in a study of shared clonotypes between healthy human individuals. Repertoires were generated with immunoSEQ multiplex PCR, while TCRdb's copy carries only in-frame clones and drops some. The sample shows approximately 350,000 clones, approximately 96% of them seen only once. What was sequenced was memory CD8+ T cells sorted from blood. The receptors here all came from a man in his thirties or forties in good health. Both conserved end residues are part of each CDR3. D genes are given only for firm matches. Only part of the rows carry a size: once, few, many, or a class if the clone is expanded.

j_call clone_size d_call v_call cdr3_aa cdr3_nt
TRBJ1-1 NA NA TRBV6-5 CASSLVAAGNTEAFF TGTGCCAGCAGTTTAGTTGCCGCCGGAAACACTGAAGCTTTCTTT
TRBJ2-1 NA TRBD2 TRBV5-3 CARSLTSGRHNEQFF TGTGCCAGAAGCTTGACTAGCGGGAGACACAATGAGCAGTTCTTC
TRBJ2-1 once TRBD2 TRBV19 CASSDWAGVNNEQFF TGTGCCAGTAGTGATTGGGCGGGAGTAAACAATGAGCAGTTCTTC
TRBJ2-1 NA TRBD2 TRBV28 CASSSRPGLAGDHEQFF TGTGCCAGCAGTTCCCGCCCGGGACTAGCGGGAGACCATGAGCAGTTCTTC
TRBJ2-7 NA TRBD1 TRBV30 CAWTGGVGSEQYF TGTGCCTGGACAGGGGGCGTCGGGAGCGAGCAGTACTTC
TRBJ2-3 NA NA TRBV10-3 CAIQGRATDTQYF TGTGCCATCCAGGGCCGGGCCACAGATACGCAGTATTTT
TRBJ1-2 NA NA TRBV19 CASSIVVNRPGNGYTF TGTGCCAGTAGTATAGTGGTCAACAGACCGGGTAATGGCTACACCTTC
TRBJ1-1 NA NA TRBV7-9 CASSFTEAFF TGTGCCAGCAGCTTCACTGAAGCTTTCTTT
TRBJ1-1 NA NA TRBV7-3 CASSLFMNTEAFF TGTGCCAGCAGCTTATTTATGAACACTGAAGCTTTCTTT
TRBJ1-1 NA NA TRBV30 CAWDRREAFF TGTGCCTGGGACAGGAGAGAAGCTTTCTTT
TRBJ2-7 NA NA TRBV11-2 CASSFPAYEQYF TGTGCCAGCAGCTTCCCAGCCTACGAGCAGTACTTC
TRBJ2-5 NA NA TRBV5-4 CASSFAGEETQYF TGTGCCAGCAGCTTCGCAGGGGAAGAGACCCAGTACTTC
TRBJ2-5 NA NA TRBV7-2 CASSFLYRTQYF TGTGCCAGCAGCTTCTTATACCGGACCCAGTACTTC
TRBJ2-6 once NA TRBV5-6 CASSLPGTSGANVLTF TGTGCCAGCAGCTTACCAGGCACCTCCGGGGCCAACGTCCTGACTTTC
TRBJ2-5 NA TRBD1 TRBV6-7 CASSPTWGQVGETQYF TGTGCCAGCAGTCCAACCTGGGGACAGGTTGGGGAGACCCAGTACTTC
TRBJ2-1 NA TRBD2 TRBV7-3 CASSGGGLVGNEQFF TGTGCCAGCAGCGGAGGGGGACTAGTAGGTAATGAGCAGTTCTTC
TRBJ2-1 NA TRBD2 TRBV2 CASSSGRNYNEQFF TGTGCCAGCAGCAGCGGGAGAAACTACAATGAGCAGTTCTTC
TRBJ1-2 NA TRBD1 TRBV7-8 CASSPRTGDSHRGYTF TGTGCCAGCAGCCCTAGGACAGGGGACAGTCATCGTGGCTACACCTTC
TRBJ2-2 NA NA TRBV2 CASRGQGGELFF TGTGCCAGCAGGGGGCAGGGCGGGGAGCTGTTTTTT
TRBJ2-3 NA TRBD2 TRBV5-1 CASSRKLAGVGTDTQYF TGCGCCAGCAGCAGAAAACTAGCGGGAGTAGGCACAGATACGCAGTATTTT
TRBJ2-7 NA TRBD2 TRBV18 CASSKSASGDEQYF TGTGCCAGCTCAAAGTCGGCTAGCGGGGACGAGCAGTACTTC
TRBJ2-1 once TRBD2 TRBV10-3 CAISEVAGGSYGNEQFF TGTGCCATCAGTGAGGTAGCGGGAGGGTCGTATGGCAATGAGCAGTTCTTC
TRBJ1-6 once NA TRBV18 CASATHNSPLHF TGTGCCAGCGCTACCCATAATTCACCCCTCCACTTT